This is a list of T cell receptor beta chains from one sample in a study of identical twins. In TCRdb, the 5' RACE reads were re-called with MiXCR into one record per CDR3 protein. The repertoire holds 500,000 to 650,000 distinct CDR3 sequences, with 7.1% as singletons. In addition, the sample was reused for a study of yellow fever vaccine responses in identical twins.

The sample consisted of PBMCs. The receptors stem from a woman aged 18-29 years in good health. CDR3s include the opening cysteine and the closing phenylalanine or tryptophan. Each record gives: J gene, D gene, clone size, V gene, CDR3 DNA, CDR3 protein. D genes are given only for firm matches. A row's size may be missing; if present it is once, few, many or a size class.

J: TRBJ2-7
D: .
size: many
V: TRBV16
DNA: TGTGCCAGCAGCCGTACGAAGACGGGAGCTCGCTCCTACGAGCAGTACTTC
CDR3: CASSRTKTGARSYEQYF

J: TRBJ2-7
D: .
size: many
V: TRBV10-3
DNA: TGTGCCATCCAGGATCGGGGGAGCTCCTACGAGCAGTACTTC
CDR3: CAIQDRGSSYEQYF

J: TRBJ2-1
D: .
size: few
V: TRBV12-3/TRBV12-4
DNA: TGTGCCAGCAGTTTATGGTCGGGGGAAAATGAGCAGTTCTTC
CDR3: CASSLWSGENEQFF

J: TRBJ2-1
D: TRBD2
size: .
V: TRBV6-5
DNA: TGTGCCAGCAGTTACGAGCGGGGGAGCTCCTACAATGAGCAGTTCTTC
CDR3: CASSYERGSSYNEQFF

J: TRBJ2-7
D: TRBD2
size: .
V: TRBV6-1
DNA: TGTGCCAGCAGTGGGTACCGGGAGGGCTACGAGCAGTACTTC
CDR3: CASSGYREGYEQYF

J: TRBJ2-3
D: TRBD2
size: few
V: TRBV11-2
DNA: TGTGCCAGCAGCGCCAGACTAGCGGTTAGGGCCACAGATACGCAGTATTTT
CDR3: CASSARLAVRATDTQYF

J: TRBJ2-1
D: .
size: few
V: TRBV7-8
DNA: TGTGCCAGCAGGGAACAGGAAAGCTCCTACAATGAGCAGTTCTTC
CDR3: CASREQESSYNEQFF

J: TRBJ2-2
D: TRBD1
size: .
V: TRBV5-1
DNA: TGCGCCAGCAGCGGGGACAGATCATACACCGGGGAGCTGTTTTTT
CDR3: CASSGDRSYTGELFF

J: TRBJ2-1
D: .
size: .
V: TRBV4-2
DNA: TGTGCCAGCAGCCCGTGGTCGCGGGGACCCAGAAACCACAATGAGCAGTTCTTC
CDR3: CASSPWSRGPRNHNEQFF

J: TRBJ2-7
D: TRBD2
size: many
V: TRBV9
DNA: TGTGCCAGCAGCGTAGAAGCGGGAACATTGGGCGAGCAGTACTTC
CDR3: CASSVEAGTLGEQYF

J: TRBJ1-5
D: .
size: many
V: TRBV12-3/TRBV12-4
DNA: TGTGCCAGCAGTCCCAGGTGGAATCAGCCCCAGCATTTT
CDR3: CASSPRWNQPQHF

J: TRBJ2-1
D: TRBD2
size: .
V: TRBV3-1
DNA: TGTGCCAGCAGCCTTACTAGCGGGAGGATCTACAATGAGCAGTTCTTC
CDR3: CASSLTSGRIYNEQFF

J: TRBJ2-7
D: .
size: .
V: TRBV20-1
DNA: TGCAGTGCTAGGCAAGGACAGCGTAACTACGAGCAGTACTTC
CDR3: CSARQGQRNYEQYF

J: TRBJ2-1
D: .
size: many
V: TRBV12-3/TRBV12-4
DNA: TGTGCCAGCAGAACGCCGCTCGGTGAGCAGTTCTTC
CDR3: CASRTPLGEQFF

J: TRBJ2-1
D: TRBD2
size: few
V: TRBV5-5
DNA: TGTGCCAGCAGCCGAAACCCTAGCGGGGGGGCCGTGGATGAGCAGTTCTTC
CDR3: CASSRNPSGGAVDEQFF

J: TRBJ2-1
D: .
size: .
V: TRBV12-3/TRBV12-4
DNA: TGTGCCAGCAGTTTGGTGGGGGGCCTCAGTGAGCAGTTCTTC
CDR3: CASSLVGGLSEQFF

J: TRBJ2-6
D: TRBD1
size: few
V: TRBV5-1
DNA: TGCGCCAGCAGCTTGGGGGGACAGGGACGCTCTGGGGCCAACGTCCTGACTTTC
CDR3: CASSLGGQGRSGANVLTF

J: TRBJ2-7
D: .
size: many
V: TRBV2
DNA: TGTGCCAGCAGTGACGGTGCCTACGAGCAGTACTTC
CDR3: CASSDGAYEQYF

J: TRBJ2-7
D: .
size: .
V: TRBV7-8
DNA: TGTGCCAGCAGCTTAGATCCTGCGAGACAGTCCTACGAGCAGTACTTC
CDR3: CASSLDPARQSYEQYF

J: TRBJ1-1
D: .
size: few
V: TRBV6-5
DNA: TGTGCCAGCAGTAGTTGGGGGGATGAAGCTTTCTTT
CDR3: CASSSWGDEAFF

J: TRBJ2-7
D: .
size: many
V: TRBV12-3/TRBV12-4
DNA: TGTGCCAGCAGTTTTCGCAGATACGAGCAGTACTTC
CDR3: CASSFRRYEQYF

J: TRBJ2-2
D: .
size: few
V: TRBV12-5
DNA: TGTGCTAGTGGACGGGAGAGGGACCCTCCTCGTACCGGGGAGCTGTTTTTT
CDR3: CASGRERDPPRTGELFF

J: TRBJ2-5
D: .
size: many
V: TRBV29-1
DNA: TGCAGCGACAGACAGAGAGAGACCCAGTACTTC
CDR3: CSDRQRETQYF

J: TRBJ2-2
D: TRBD2
size: .
V: TRBV20-1
DNA: TGCAGTGCTCCCACAACCCCTAGCGGGGGAAACACCGGGGAGCTGTTTTTT
CDR3: CSAPTTPSGGNTGELFF

J: TRBJ1-5
D: .
size: .
V: TRBV19
DNA: TGTGCCAGTAGTATCACAGCAGATAATCAGCCCCAGCATTTT
CDR3: CASSITADNQPQHF

J: TRBJ2-1
D: .
size: many
V: TRBV7-9
DNA: TGTGCCAGCAGCTTAGTACAGGGTTTTGAGTTCTTC
CDR3: CASSLVQGFEFF

J: TRBJ2-7
D: .
size: few
V: TRBV3-1
DNA: TGTGCCAGCAGCCCCAACCGCGGGGCTTCCTACGAGCAGTACTTC
CDR3: CASSPNRGASYEQYF

J: TRBJ1-6
D: .
size: few
V: TRBV5-6
DNA: TGTGCCAGCAGCTCACTTGAGGGCCTGGGGAATTCACCCCTCCACTTT
CDR3: CASSSLEGLGNSPLHF

J: TRBJ1-2
D: TRBD1
size: few
V: TRBV27
DNA: TGTGCCAGCAGTTCGAATACCAGGGGACAGGGCTATGGCTACACCTTC
CDR3: CASSSNTRGQGYGYTF

J: TRBJ1-1
D: .
size: .
V: TRBV29-1
DNA: TGCAGCGCCCTACTCCTGAACACTGAAGCTTTCTTT
CDR3: CSALLLNTEAFF

J: TRBJ1-3
D: .
size: .
V: TRBV7-9
DNA: TGTGCCAGCAGCCCCGGATACTCCCCCTCCTCTGGAAACACCATATATTTT
CDR3: CASSPGYSPSSGNTIYF

J: TRBJ2-4
D: .
size: many
V: TRBV5-1
DNA: TGCGCCAGCAGCTTGGCCGAAGATATAGGAGGGGCCAAAAACATTCAGTACTTC
CDR3: CASSLAEDIGGAKNIQYF

J: TRBJ2-7
D: .
size: .
V: TRBV5-1
DNA: TGCGCCACAAAGCTGGGGGGCGGACCGACCTACGAGCAGTACTTC
CDR3: CATKLGGGPTYEQYF